The rows below give T cell receptor beta chains drawn from one sample of a study of blood T cell repertoires in COVID-19. Here immunoSEQ multiplex PCR was the method, and the copy in TCRdb shows in-frame clones only, minus some. Of 150,000 to 200,000 clones listed, around nine tenths are singletons. Sample: peripheral blood. The receptor source for this set is a man aged 35 to 55 with active or convalescent COVID-19. Both conserved end residues are part of each CDR3. The order of the fields is clone size, V gene, D gene, J gene, CDR3 protein, CDR3 DNA. A D gene is named only where the DNA matches it firmly. Clone sizes are given selectively: once, few, many, or a class where the clone is expanded.

NA	TRBV12-3/TRBV12-4	NA	TRBJ2-5	CASSLSVQETQYF	TGTGCCAGCAGTTTATCGGTACAAGAGACCCAGTACTTC
many	TRBV23-1	TRBD2	TRBJ2-7	CASSQSLRWGGYEQYF	TGCGCCAGCAGTCAATCGTTACGCTGGGGGGGATACGAGCAGTACTTC
NA	TRBV15	TRBD1	TRBJ1-4	CATRDRGRGEKLFF	TGTGCCACCAGGGACAGGGGGCGCGGTGAAAAACTGTTTTTT
NA	TRBV28	TRBD1	TRBJ2-7	CASSPRRGHEQYF	TGTGCCAGCAGTCCCCGCAGGGGGCACGAGCAGTACTTC
NA	TRBV6-6	TRBD1	TRBJ1-6	CASSLDRVNSPLHF	TGTGCCAGCAGCCTTGACAGGGTGAATTCACCCCTCCACTTT
NA	TRBV7-9	TRBD1	TRBJ2-2	CASSRPGQGTGELFF	TGTGCCAGCAGCCGTCCGGGACAGGGGACCGGGGAGCTGTTTTTT
NA	TRBV6-5	NA	TRBJ2-1	CASSSSRQDSEQFF	TGTGCCAGCAGTTCCTCCCGACAGGATTCTGAGCAGTTCTTC
NA	TRBV9	TRBD1	TRBJ2-7	CASSVATGGEQYF	TGTGCCAGCAGCGTAGCCACAGGGGGAGAGCAGTACTTC
NA	TRBV24-1	TRBD1	TRBJ2-1	CATSDPIPGQGAVEQFF	TGTGCCACCAGTGACCCCATACCGGGACAGGGGGCTGTTGAGCAGTTCTTC
NA	TRBV11-2	NA	TRBJ2-3	CASSLDRSTTDTQYF	TGTGCCAGCAGCTTAGATAGATCTACCACAGATACGCAGTATTTT
once	TRBV19	NA	TRBJ1-6	CASNRANSPLHF	TGTGCCAGCAACAGGGCGAATTCACCCCTCCACTTT